The source of this T cell receptor beta chain is a study of OX40 agonist ivuxolimab in advanced cancers. Study in general: Of the participants, 40% had some prior anti-PD-1, anti-PD-L1 or anti-CTLA-4 therapy, which was allowed. General study results and limits: Among the lowest levels of clonal expansion were found in partial responders at 0.1-3.0 mg/kg.

As for this clone: Antigen unknown.

The data were produced by immunoSEQ multiplex PCR, yet TCRdb's version contains in-frame clones alone and is incomplete. The table lists around 35,000 clones, about 90% of them singletons. Cycle 7 day 1, cycle 4 day 1, and baseline were the timepoints at which blood was sampled. The TCR sequence derives from an adult with an advanced solid tumor such as melanoma, head and neck, liver or kidney cancer. The sequencing here drew on CD4+ or CD8+ T cells sorted from blood, taken in a trial of the OX40 agonist ivuxolimab.

Here the CDR3 reads CASKLMGAGDGYGYTF. DNA for the CDR3: TGTGCCAGCAAGCTAATGGGCGCAGGGGACGGTTATGGCTACACCTTC. This sequence joins TRBV11-2 and TRBJ1-2, with D possibly matching TRBD1 (6 bases). V lost 7 bases to trimming and J lost 5 bases, with 23 bases between them. Germline CDR1 SGHAT, CDR2 FQNNGV. The CDR3 extends over 16 amino acids.